This passage covers 2 T cell receptor beta chains from one sample sequenced in a study of blood T cell repertoires in COVID-19. Produced via immunoSEQ multiplex PCR; TCRdb's table is partial and in-frame only. The profile shows tens of thousands of clones, roughly 85% of them singletons. Source material: peripheral blood. These receptors were taken from an elderly woman with acute or convalescent COVID-19.

The chain couples TRBV11-2 to TRBJ2-4; D gene unclear. This CDR3 is built from 14 residues. V lost 0 bases and J lost 6, with 9 bases in between. Germline CDR1 is SGHAT and CDR2 is FQNNGV. CDR3 DNA sequence: TGTGCCAGCAGCTTAGATATACTAACAAACATTCAGTACTTC. This gives the protein CASSLDILTNIQYF.

The chain links TRBV9 to TRBJ1-5; 10 positions match TRBD1. The CDR3 extends over 15 amino acids. Germline trimming cut 3 bases from V and 4 bases from J; bases unmatched to any gene: 4. Germline V lookup: CDR1 SGDLS, CDR2 YYNGEE. The chain's CDR3 is CASSAGQGLNQPQHF. In DNA, the CDR3 is TGTGCCAGCAGCGCGGGACAGGGGCTAAATCAGCCCCAGCATTTT.